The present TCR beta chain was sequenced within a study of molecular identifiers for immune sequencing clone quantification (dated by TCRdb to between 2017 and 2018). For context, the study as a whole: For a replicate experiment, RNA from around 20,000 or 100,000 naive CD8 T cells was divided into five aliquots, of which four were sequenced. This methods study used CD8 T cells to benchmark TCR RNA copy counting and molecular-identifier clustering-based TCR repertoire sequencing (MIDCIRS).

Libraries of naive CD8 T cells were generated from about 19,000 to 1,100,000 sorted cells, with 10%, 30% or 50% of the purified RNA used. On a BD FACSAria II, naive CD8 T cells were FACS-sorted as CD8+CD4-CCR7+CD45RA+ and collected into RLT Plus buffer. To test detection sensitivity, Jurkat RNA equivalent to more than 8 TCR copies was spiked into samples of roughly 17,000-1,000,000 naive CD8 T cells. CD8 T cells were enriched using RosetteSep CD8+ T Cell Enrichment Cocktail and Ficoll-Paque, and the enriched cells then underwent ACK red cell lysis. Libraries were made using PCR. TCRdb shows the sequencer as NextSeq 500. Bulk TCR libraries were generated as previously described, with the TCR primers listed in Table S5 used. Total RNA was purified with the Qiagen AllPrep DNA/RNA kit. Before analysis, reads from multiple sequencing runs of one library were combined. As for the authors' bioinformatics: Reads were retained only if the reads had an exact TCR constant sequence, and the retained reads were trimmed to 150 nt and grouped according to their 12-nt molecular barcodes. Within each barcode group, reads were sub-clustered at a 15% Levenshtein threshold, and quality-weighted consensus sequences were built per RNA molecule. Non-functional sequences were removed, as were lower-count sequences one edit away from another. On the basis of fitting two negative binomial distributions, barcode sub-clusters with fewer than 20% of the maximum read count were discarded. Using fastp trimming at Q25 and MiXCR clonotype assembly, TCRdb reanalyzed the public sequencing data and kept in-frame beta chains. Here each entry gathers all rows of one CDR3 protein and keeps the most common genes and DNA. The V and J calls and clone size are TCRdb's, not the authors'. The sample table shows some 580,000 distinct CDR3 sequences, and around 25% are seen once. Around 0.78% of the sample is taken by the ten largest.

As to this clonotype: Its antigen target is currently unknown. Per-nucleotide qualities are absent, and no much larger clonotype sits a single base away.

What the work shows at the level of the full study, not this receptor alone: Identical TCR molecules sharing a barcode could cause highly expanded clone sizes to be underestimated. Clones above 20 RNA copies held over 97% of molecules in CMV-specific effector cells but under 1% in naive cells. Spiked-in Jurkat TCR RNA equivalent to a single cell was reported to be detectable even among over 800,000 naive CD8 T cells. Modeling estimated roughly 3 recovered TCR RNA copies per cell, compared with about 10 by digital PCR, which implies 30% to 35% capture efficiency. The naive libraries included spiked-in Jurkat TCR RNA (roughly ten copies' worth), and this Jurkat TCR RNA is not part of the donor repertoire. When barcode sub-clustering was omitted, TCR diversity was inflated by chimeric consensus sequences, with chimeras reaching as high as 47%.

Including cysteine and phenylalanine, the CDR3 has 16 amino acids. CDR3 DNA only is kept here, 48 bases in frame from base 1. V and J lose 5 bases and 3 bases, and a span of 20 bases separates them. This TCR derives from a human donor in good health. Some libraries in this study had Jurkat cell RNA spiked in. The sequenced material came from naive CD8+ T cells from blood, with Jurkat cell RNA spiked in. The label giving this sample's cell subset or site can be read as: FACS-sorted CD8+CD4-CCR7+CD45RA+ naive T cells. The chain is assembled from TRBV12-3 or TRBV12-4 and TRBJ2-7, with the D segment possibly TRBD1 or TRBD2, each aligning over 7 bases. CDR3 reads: CASSLRGGPQFYEQYF. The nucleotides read TGTGCCAGCAGTCTCAGGGGGGGGCCTCAATTCTACGAGCAGTACTTC.